The next 2 T cell receptor beta chains were all read from a single sample in a study of early T cells in non-severe SARS-CoV-2 infection. One entry per CDR3 protein results from TCRdb running MiXCR on the 5' RACE reads. The table has some 46,000 distinct CDR3 sequences, around 6% seen once. The sample was whole blood. These receptors were collected from an adult who was a healthcare worker with PCR-confirmed SARS-CoV-2 infection or an uninfected control (not recorded which).

V is TRBV5-1 and J is TRBJ1-6; 10 nucleotides agree with TRBD1. Germline V gives CDR1 SGHRS, CDR2 YFSETQ. Germline trimming cut 0 bases from V and 10 bases from J; bases unmatched to any gene: 7. This CDR3 contains 16 residues. The CDR3 loop is CASSLETGTGASPLHF. The CDR3 nucleotides read TGCGCCAGCAGCTTGGAAACCGGGACAGGGGCGTCACCCCTCCACTTT.

This clonotype was counted at least ten times. V and J are TRBV20-1 and TRBJ2-3; possible D gene TRBD2, 6 bases. Germline CDR1 is DFQATT and CDR2 is SNEGSKA (reference sequence). V gave up 6 bases and J gave up 2 bases, with 21 bases separating them. This CDR3 contains 16 residues. The CDR3 is CSAIRAGLRSTDTQYF. The CDR3 nucleotides read TGCAGTGCCATCAGGGCGGGGCTGAGGTCCACAGATACGCAGTATTTT.